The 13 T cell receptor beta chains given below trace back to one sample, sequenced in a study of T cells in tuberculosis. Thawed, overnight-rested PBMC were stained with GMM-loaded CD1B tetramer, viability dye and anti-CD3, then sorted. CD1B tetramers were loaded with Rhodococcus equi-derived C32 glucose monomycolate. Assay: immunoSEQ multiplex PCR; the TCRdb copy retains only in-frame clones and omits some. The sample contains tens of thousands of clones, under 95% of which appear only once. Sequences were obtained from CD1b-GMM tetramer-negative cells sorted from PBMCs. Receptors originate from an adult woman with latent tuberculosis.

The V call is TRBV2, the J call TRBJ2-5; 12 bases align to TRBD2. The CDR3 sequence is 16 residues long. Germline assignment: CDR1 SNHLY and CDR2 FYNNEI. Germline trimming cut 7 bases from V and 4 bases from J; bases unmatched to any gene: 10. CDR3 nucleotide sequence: TGTGCCAGCACCGATTGGGCTAGCGGGGGGGGAGAGACCCAGTACTTC. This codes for CASTDWASGGGETQYF.

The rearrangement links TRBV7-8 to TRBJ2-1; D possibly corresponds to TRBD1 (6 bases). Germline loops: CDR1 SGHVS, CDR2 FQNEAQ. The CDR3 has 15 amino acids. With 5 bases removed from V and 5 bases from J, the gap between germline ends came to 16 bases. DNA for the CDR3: TGTGCCAGCAGCCTCGACAGGCCCCTTGACAATGAGCAGTTCTTC. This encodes CASSLDRPLDNEQFF. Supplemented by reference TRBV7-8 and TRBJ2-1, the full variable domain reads GAGVSQSPRYKVAKRGQDVALRCDPISGHVSLFWYQQALGQGPEFLTYFQNEAQLDKSGLPSDRFFAERPEGSVSTLKIQRTQQEDSAVYLCASSLDRPLDNEQFFGPGTRLTVL.

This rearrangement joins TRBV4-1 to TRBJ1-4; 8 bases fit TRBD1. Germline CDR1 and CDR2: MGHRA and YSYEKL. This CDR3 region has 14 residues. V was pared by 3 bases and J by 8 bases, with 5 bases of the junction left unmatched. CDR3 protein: CASSQTGVGEKLFF. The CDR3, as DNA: TGCGCCAGCAGCCAGACAGGGGTAGGAGAAAAACTGTTTTTT.

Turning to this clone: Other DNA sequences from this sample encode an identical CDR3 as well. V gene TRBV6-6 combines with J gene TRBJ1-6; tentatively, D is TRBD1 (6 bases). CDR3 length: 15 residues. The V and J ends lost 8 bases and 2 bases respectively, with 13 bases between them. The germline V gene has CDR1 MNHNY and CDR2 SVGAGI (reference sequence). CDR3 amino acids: CASLRGSAYNSPLHF. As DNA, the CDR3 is TGTGCCAGCCTTAGGGGGAGCGCCTATAATTCACCCCTCCACTTT.

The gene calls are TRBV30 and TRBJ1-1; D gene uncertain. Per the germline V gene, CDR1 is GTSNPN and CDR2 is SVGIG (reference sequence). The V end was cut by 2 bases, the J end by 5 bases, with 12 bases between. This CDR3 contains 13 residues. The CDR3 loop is CAWSLSLRTEAFF. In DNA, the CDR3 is TGTGCCTGGAGTTTGTCCCTGAGGACTGAAGCTTTCTTT.

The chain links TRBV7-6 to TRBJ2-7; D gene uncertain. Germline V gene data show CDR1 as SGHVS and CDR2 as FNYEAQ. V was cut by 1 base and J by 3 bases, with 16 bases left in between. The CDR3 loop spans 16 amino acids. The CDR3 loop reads CASSLGLQESVYEQYF. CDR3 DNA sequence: TGTGCCAGCAGCTTAGGTCTCCAGGAATCTGTCTACGAGCAGTACTTC.

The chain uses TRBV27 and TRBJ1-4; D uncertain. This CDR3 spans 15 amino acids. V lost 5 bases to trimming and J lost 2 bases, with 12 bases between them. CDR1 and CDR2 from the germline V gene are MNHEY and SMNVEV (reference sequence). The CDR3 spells CASSPREYTNEKLFF. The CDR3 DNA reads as TGTGCCAGCAGTCCTAGGGAGTATACTAATGAAAAACTGTTTTTT.

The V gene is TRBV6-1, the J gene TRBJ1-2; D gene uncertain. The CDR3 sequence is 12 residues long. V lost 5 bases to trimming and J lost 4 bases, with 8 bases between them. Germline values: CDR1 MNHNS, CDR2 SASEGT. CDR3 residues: CASSLDTYGYTF. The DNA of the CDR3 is TGTGCCAGCAGTCTTGACACCTATGGCTACACCTTC.

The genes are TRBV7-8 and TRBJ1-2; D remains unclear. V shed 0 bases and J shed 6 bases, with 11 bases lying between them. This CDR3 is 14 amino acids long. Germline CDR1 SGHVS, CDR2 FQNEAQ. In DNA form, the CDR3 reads TGTGCCAGCAGCTTAGCGATCGGGAACCATGGCTACACCTTC. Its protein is CASSLAIGNHGYTF.

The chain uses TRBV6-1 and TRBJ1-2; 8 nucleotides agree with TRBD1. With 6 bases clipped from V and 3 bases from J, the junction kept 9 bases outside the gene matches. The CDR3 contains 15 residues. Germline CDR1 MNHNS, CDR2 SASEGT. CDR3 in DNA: TGTGCCAGCAGGGGCCCTCAGGGGGCCGACTATGGCTACACCTTC. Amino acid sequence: CASRGPQGADYGYTF.

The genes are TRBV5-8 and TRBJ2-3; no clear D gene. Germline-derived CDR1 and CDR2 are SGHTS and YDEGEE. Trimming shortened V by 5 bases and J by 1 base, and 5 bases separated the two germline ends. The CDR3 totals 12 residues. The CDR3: CASRGRTDTQYF. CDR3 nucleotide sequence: TGTGCCAGCAGGGGCCGCACAGATACGCAGTATTTT. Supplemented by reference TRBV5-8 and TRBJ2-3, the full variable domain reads EAGVTQSPTHLIKTRGQQATLRCSPISGHTSVYWYQQALGLGLQFLLWYDEGEERNRGNFPPRFSGRQFPNYSSELNVNALELEDSALYLCASRGRTDTQYFGPGTRLTVL.

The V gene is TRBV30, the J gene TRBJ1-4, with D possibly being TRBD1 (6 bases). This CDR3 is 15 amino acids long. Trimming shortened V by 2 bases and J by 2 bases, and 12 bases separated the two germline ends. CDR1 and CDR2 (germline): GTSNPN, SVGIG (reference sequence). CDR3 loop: CAWSWQGLTNEKLFF. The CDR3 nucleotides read TGTGCCTGGAGTTGGCAGGGGTTGACTAATGAAAAACTGTTTTTT.

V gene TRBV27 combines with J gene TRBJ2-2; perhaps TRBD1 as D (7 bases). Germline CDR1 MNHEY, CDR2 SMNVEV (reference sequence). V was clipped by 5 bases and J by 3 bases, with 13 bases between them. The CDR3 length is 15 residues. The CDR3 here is CASSPGRGDTGELFF. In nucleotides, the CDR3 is TGTGCCAGCAGTCCGGGCAGGGGGGACACCGGGGAGCTGTTTTTT.